This T cell receptor (beta chain) derives from a study of blood T cell repertoires in COVID-19. In the authors' workflow: Amplification of reference gene primers provided the estimated nucleated cell counts. Data came from immunoSEQ multiplex PCR; TCRdb stores just in-frame clones and leaves some out. That table supplies the V and J calls and clone size; D and trimming were determined from the DNA. The table has about 160,000 clones, 76% seen once. V shed 5 bases and J 4 bases; nucleotides not matched to a gene: 7. Germline-derived CDR1 and CDR2 are SGHVS and FNYEAQ. The CDR3 runs to 16 residues. V is TRBV7-6 and J is TRBJ2-2, with 10 positions matching TRBD1. The source is a woman of 80 years or more with acute or convalescent COVID-19. The sequencing sample was made of peripheral blood. CDR3 loop: CASSLTGTGVTGELFF. The CDR3 DNA reads as TGTGCCAGCAGCCTCACGGGGACAGGGGTCACCGGGGAGCTGTTTTTT.